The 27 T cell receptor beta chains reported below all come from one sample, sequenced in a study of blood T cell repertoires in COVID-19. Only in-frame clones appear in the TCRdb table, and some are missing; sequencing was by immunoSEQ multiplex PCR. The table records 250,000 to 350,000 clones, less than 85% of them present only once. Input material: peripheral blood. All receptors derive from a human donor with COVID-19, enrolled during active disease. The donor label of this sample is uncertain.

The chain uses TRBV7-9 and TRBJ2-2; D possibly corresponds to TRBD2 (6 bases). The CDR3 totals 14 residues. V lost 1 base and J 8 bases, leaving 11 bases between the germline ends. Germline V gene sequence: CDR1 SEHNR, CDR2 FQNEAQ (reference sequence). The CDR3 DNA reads TGTGCCAGCAGCTTAGAACCGGGAGCAGGGGAGCTGTTTTTT. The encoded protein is CASSLEPGAGELFF.

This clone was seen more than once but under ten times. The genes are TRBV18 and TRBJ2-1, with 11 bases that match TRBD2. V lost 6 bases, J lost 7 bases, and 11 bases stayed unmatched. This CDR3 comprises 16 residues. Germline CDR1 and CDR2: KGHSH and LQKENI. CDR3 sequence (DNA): TGTGCCAGCTCCCTCATTATAGCGGGAGGGCGTAATGAGCAGTTCTTC. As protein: CASSLIIAGGRNEQFF.

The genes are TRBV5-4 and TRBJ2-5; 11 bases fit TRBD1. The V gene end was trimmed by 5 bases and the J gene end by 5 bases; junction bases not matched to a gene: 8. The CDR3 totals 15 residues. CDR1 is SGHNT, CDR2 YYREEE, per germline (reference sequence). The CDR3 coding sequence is TGTGCCAGCAGTCAAGGACAGGGGGCTCCTGAGACCCAGTACTTC. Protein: CASSQGQGAPETQYF.

CDR3 nucleotides: TGTGCCAGTAGTATTGCGTTAGCGGGACACACAGATACGCAGTATTTT. It yields the protein CASSIALAGHTDTQYF. This chain joins TRBV19 and TRBJ2-3, with 8 bases that match TRBD2. This CDR3 comprises 16 residues. The ends lost 3 bases at V and 2 bases at J; junction bases unmatched: 7. CDR1 LNHDA and CDR2 SQIVND come from the germline V gene (reference sequence).

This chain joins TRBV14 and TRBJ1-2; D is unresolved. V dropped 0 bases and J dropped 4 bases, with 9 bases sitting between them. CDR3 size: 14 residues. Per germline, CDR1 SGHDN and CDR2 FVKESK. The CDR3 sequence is CASSQDRVPYGYTF. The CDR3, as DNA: TGTGCCAGCAGCCAAGATCGTGTTCCCTATGGCTACACCTTC.

The CDR3 loop is CASSYRGSEAFF. The CDR3 bases are TGTGCCAGCAGTTATAGGGGATCTGAAGCTTTCTTT. This chain joins TRBV6-5 and TRBJ1-1; D is possibly TRBD1 (5 bases). Germline V CDR1 and CDR2: MNHEY, SVGAGI. Trimming shortened V by 3 bases and J by 6 bases, and 8 bases separated the two germline ends. CDR3 length: 12 residues.

The CDR3 DNA follows: TGTGCCAGCAGCGTACAAACAGAGAACACTGAAGCTTTCTTT. Translated: CASSVQTENTEAFF. J is TRBJ1-1 and V is TRBV9; no clear D. V lost 1 base, J lost 1 base, and 8 bases lay in between. CDR1 and CDR2 from the germline V gene are SGDLS and YYNGEE. CDR3 length: 14 residues.

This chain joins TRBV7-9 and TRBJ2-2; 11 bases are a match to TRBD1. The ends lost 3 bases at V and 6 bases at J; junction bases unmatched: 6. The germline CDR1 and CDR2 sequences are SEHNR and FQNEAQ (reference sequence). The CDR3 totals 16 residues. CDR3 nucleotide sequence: TGTGCCAGCAGCTTTACCGGGGACAGGGGGGCCGGGGAGCTGTTTTTT. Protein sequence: CASSFTGDRGAGELFF.

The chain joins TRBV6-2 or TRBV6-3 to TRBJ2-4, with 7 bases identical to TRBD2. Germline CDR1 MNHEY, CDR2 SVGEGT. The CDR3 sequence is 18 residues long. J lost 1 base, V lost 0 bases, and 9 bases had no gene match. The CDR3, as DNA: TGTGCCAGCAGTTACTCCGGGAGGAGTTACAGGGCCAAAAACATTCAGTACTTC. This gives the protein CASSYSGRSYRAKNIQYF.

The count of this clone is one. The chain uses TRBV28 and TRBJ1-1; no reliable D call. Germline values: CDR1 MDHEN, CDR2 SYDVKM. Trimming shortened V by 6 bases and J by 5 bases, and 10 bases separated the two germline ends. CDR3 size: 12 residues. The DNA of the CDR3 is TGTGCCAGCAGCAGAGGAGAGACTGAAGCTTTCTTT. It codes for CASSRGETEAFF.

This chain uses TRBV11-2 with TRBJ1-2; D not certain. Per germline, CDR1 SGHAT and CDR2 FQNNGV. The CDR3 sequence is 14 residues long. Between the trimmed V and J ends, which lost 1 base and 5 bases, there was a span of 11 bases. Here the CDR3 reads CASSLVGQAYGYTF. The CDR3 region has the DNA TGTGCCAGCAGCTTAGTGGGCCAGGCTTATGGCTACACCTTC. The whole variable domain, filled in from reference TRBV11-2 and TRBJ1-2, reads EAGVAQSPRYKIIEKRQSVAFWCNPISGHATLYWYQQILGQGPKLLIQFQNNGVVDDSQLPKDRFSAERLKGVDSTLKIQPAKLEDSAVYLCASSLVGQAYGYTFGSGTRLTVV.

CDR3 residues: CAGRLAGNTGELFF. CDR3 nucleotides: TGTGCCGGACGACTAGCGGGAAACACCGGGGAGCTGTTTTTT. The V call is TRBV7-9, the J call TRBJ2-2; 11 bases map to TRBD2. The CDR3 runs 14 residues. Germline lookup yields CDR1 SEHNR and CDR2 FQNEAQ (reference sequence). Losses at the gene ends were 11 bases for V and 2 bases for J; bases not matched to a gene: 4. The full variable domain, completed using reference TRBV7-9 and TRBJ2-2, is DTGVSQNPRHKITKRGQNVTFRCDPISEHNRLYWYRQTLGQGPEFLTYFQNEAQLEKSRLLSDRFSAERPKGSFSTLEIQRTEQGDSAMYLCAGRLAGNTGELFFGEGSRLTVL.

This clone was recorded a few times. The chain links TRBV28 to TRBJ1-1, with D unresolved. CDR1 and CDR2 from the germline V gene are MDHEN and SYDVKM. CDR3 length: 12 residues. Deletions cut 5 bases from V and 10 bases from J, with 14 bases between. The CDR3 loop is CASSVGGRGAFF. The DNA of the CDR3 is TGTGCCAGCAGTGTGGGAGGGCGAGGAGCTTTCTTT.

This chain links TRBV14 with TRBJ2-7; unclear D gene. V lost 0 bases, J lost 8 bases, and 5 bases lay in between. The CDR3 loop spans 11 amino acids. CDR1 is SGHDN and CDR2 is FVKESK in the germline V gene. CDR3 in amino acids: CASSQEHKQYF. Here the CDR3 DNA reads TGTGCCAGCAGCCAAGAGCACAAGCAGTACTTC.

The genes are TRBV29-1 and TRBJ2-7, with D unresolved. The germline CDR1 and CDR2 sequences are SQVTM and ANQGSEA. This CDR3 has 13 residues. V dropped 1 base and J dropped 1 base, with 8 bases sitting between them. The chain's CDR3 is CSVEVTGSYEQYF. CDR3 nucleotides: TGCAGCGTTGAAGTGACTGGATCCTACGAGCAGTACTTC.

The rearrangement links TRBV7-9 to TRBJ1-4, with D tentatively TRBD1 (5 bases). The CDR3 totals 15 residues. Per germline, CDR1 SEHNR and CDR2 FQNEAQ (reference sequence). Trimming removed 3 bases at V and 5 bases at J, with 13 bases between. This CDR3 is CASSFYTGPNEKLFF. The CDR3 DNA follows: TGTGCCAGCAGCTTCTATACAGGCCCAAATGAAAAACTGTTTTTT.

As DNA, the CDR3 is TGTGCCAGTAGGGGGAGGCTAACTTATAGCAATCAGCCCCAGCATTTT. This translates into CASRGRLTYSNQPQHF. The J gene is TRBJ1-5, the V gene TRBV19; no definite D call. The V and J ends lost 6 bases and 0 bases respectively, with 15 bases between them. From germline, CDR1 is LNHDA and CDR2 SQIVND (reference sequence). The CDR3 sequence is 16 residues long.

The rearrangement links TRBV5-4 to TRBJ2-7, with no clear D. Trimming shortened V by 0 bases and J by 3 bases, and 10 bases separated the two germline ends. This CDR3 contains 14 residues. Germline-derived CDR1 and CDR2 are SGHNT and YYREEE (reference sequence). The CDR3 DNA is TGTGCCAGCAGCTTGGGCGGAGCGAACTACGAGCAGTACTTC. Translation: CASSLGGANYEQYF.

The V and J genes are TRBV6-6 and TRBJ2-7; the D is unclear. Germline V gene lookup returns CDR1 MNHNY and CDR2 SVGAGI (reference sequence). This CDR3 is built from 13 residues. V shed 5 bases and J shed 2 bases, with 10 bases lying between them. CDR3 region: CASSRSFAYEQYF. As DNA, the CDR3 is TGTGCCAGCAGTCGTAGCTTCGCCTACGAGCAGTACTTC.

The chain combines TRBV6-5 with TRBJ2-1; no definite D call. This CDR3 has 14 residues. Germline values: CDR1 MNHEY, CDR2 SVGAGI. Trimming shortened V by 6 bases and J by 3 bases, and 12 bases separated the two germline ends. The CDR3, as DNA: TGTGCCAGCAGCCCAACACCTTACTACAATGAGCAGTTCTTC. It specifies CASSPTPYYNEQFF.

The CDR3 sequence is CASSQIPDNSYEQYF. The CDR3 DNA follows: TGCGCCAGCAGCCAAATCCCCGACAACTCCTACGAGCAGTACTTC. The chain joins TRBV4-1 to TRBJ2-7, with unresolved D. V was pared by 2 bases and J by 0 bases, with 11 bases between. The CDR3 sequence is 15 residues long. Germline V lookup: CDR1 MGHRA, CDR2 YSYEKL.

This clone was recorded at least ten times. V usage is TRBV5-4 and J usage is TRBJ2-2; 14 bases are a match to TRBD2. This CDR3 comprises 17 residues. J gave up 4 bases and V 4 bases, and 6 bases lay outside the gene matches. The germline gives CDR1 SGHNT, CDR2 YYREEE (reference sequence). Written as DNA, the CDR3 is TGTGCCAGCAGCCAGGGACTAGCGGGAGTAGGCACCGGGGAGCTGTTTTTT. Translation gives CASSQGLAGVGTGELFF.

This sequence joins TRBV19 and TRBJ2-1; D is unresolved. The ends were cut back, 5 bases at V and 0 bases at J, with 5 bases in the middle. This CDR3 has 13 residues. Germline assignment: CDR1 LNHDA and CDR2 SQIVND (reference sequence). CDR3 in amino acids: CASSPGSYNEQFF. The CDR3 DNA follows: TGTGCCAGTAGTCCCGGCTCCTACAATGAGCAGTTCTTC.

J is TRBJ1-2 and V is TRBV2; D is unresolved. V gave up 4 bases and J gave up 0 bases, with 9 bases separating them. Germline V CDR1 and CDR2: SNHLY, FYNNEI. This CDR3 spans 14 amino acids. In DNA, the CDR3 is TGTGCCAGCAGTGCCGTCAGGACTAACTATGGCTACACCTTC. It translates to CASSAVRTNYGYTF.

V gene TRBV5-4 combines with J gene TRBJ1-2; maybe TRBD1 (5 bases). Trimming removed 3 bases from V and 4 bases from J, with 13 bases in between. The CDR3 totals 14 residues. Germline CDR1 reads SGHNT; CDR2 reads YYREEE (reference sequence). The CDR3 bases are TGTGCCAGCAGCTCTGCGGGGGTCATCTATGGCTACACCTTC. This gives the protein CASSSAGVIYGYTF.

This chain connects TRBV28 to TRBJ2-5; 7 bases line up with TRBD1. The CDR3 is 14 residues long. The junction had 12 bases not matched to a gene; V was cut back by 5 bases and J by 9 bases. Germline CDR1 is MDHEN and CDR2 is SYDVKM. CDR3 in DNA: TGTGCCAGCAGTGTCAGACAGGGTACGTCGTCCCAGTACTTC. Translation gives CASSVRQGTSSQYF.

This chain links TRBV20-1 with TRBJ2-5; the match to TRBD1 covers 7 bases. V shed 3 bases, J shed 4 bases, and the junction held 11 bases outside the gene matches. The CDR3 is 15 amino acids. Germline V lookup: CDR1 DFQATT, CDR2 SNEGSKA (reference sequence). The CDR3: CSASKSGTVRETQYF. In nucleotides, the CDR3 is TGCAGTGCTAGTAAATCGGGGACAGTGAGAGAGACCCAGTACTTC.